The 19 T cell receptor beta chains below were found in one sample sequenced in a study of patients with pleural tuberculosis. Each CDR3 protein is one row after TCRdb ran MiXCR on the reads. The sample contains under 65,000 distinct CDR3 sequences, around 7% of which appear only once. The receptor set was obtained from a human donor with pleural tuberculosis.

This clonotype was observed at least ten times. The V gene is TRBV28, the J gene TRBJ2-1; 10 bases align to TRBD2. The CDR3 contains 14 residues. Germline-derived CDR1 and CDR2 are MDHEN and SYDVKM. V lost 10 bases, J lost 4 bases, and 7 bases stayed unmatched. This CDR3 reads CATIAGGSYNEQFF. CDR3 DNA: TGTGCCACCATAGCGGGAGGTTCTTACAATGAGCAGTTCTTC.

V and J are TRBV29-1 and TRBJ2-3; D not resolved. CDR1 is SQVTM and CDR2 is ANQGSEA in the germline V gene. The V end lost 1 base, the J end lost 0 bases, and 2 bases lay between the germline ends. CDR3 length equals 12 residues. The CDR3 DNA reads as TGCAGCGTTGAAGGCAGCACAGATACGCAGTATTTT. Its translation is CSVEGSTDTQYF.

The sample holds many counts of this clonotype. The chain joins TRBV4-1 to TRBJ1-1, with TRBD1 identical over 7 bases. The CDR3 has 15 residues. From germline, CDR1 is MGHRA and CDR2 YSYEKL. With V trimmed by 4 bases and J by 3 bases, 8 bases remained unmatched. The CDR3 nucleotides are TGCGCCAGCAGCCTATTTACAGGGGTTGACACTGAAGCTTTCTTT. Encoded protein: CASSLFTGVDTEAFF.

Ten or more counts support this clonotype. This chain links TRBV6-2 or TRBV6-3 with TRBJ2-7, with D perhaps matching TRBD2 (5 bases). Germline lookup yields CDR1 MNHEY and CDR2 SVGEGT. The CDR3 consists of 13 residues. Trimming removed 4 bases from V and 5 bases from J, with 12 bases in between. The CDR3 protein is CASSSGYRHEQYF. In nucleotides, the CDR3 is TGTGCCAGCAGTTCGGGATACCGCCACGAGCAGTACTTC.

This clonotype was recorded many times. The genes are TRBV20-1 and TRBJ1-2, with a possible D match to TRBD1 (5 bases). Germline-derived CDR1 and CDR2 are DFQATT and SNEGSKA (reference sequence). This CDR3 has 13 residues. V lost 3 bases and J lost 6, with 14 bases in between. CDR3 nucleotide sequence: TGCAGTGCTAGCCCGGGGGTAGAAGATGGCTACACCTTC. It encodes CSASPGVEDGYTF.

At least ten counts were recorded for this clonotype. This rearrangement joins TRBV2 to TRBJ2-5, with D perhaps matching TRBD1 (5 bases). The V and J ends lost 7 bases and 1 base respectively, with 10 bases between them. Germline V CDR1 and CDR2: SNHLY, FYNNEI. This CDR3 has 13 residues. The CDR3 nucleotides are TGTGCCAGCAATCCGGACACCCAAGAGACCCAGTACTTC. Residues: CASNPDTQETQYF.

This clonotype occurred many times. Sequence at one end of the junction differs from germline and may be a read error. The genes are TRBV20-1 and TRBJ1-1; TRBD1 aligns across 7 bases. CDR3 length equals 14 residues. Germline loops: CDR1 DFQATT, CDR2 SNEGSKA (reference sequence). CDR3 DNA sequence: TGCAGTCCTAGTTATCCAGGGGGGAACACTGAAGCTTTCTTT. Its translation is CSPSYPGGNTEAFF.

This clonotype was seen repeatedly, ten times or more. CDR3 amino acids: CASSPPGNEQFF. Written as DNA, the CDR3 is TGTGCCAGCAGTCCCCCGGGGAATGAGCAGTTCTTC. The chain is built from TRBV28 and TRBJ2-1, with D perhaps matching TRBD2 (5 bases). V was pared by 5 bases and J by 7 bases, with 9 bases between. CDR1 and CDR2 from the germline V gene are MDHEN and SYDVKM. This CDR3 contains 12 residues.

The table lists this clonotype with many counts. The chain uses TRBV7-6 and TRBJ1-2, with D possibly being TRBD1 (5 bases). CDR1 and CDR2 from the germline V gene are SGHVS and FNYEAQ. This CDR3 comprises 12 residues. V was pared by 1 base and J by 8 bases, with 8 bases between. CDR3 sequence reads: CASSLVRDGYTF. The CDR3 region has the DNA TGTGCCAGCAGCTTAGTAAGGGACGGCTACACCTTC.

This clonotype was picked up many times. The CDR3 spells CASSVRAGGRSETQYF. CDR3 sequence (DNA): TGTGCCAGCAGTGTACGAGCGGGAGGGCGGAGTGAGACCCAGTACTTC. V usage is TRBV2 and J usage is TRBJ2-5, with TRBD2 identical over 10 bases. Trimming cost V 4 bases and J 5 bases; bases outside gene matches: 10. CDR1 and CDR2 from the germline V gene are SNHLY and FYNNEI. The CDR3 is 16 residues long. Full variable domain (outside the CDR3, taken from reference TRBV2 and TRBJ2-5): EPEVTQTPSHQVTQMGQEVILRCVPISNHLYFYWYRQILGQKVEFLVSFYNNEISEKSEIFDDQFSVERPDGSNFTLKIRSTKLEDSAMYFCASSVRAGGRSETQYFGPGTRLLVL.

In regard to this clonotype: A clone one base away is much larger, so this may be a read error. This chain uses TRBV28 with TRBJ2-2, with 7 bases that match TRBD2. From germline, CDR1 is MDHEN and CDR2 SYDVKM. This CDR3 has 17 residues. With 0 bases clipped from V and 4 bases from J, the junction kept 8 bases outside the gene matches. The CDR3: CASSLWSGREGTGELFF. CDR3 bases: TGTGCCAGCAGTTTATGGTCGGGCAGGGAGGGCACCGGGGAGCTGTTTTTT.

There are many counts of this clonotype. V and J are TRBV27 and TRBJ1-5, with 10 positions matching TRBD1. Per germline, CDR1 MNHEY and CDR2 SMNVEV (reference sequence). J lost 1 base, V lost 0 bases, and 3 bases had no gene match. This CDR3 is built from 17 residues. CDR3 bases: TGTGCCAGCAGTTTATCGAGGGGACAGGGGAGCAATCAGCCCCAGCATTTT. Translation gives CASSLSRGQGSNQPQHF.

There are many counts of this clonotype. The CDR3 loop reads CASSLRDSQADLFGYTF. In DNA, the CDR3 is TGTGCCAGCAGTCTCCGGGACAGCCAGGCCGACCTATTTGGCTACACCTTC. The rearrangement uses TRBV12-3 or TRBV12-4 and TRBJ1-2, with 7 positions matching TRBD1. The CDR3 spans 17 residues. The V and J ends lost 5 bases and 7 bases, in that order; junction bases with no gene match: 19.

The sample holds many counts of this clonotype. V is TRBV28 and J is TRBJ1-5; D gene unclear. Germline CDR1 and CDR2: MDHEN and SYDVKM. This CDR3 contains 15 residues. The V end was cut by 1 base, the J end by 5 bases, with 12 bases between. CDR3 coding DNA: TGTGCCAGCAGTTTATCATTTCGGGGAGATCAGCCCCAGCATTTT. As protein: CASSLSFRGDQPQHF.

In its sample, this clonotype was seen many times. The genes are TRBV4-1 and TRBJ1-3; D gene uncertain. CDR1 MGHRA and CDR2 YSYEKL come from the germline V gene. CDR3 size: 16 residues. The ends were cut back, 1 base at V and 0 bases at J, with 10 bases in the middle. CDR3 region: CASSQGKPSSGNTIYF. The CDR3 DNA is TGCGCCAGCAGCCAAGGAAAGCCGAGCTCTGGAAACACCATATATTTT.

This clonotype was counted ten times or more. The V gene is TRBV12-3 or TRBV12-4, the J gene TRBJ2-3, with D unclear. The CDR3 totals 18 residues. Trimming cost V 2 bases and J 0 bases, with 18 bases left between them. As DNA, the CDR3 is TGTGCCAGCAGTTTACCCCAGGACCGACAATGGAGCACAGATACGCAGTATTTT. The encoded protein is CASSLPQDRQWSTDTQYF.

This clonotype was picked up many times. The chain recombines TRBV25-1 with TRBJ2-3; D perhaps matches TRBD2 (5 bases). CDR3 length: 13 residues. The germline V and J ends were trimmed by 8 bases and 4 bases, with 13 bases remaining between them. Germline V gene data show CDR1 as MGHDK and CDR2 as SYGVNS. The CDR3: CASSLVGADTQYF. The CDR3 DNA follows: TGTGCCAGCTCCTTGGTCGGGGCAGATACGCAGTATTTT.

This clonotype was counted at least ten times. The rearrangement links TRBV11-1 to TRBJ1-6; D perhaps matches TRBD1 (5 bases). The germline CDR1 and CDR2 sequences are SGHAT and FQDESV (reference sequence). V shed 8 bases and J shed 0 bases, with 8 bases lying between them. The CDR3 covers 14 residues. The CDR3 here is CASGRGSYNSPLHF. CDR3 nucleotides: TGTGCCAGCGGGAGGGGCTCCTATAATTCACCCCTCCACTTT. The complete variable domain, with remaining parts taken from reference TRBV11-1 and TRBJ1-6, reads EAEVAQSPRYKITEKSQAVAFWCDPISGHATLYWYRQILGQGPELLVQFQDESVVDDSQLPKDRFSAERLKGVDSTLKIQPAELGDSAMYLCASGRGSYNSPLHFGNGTRLTVT.

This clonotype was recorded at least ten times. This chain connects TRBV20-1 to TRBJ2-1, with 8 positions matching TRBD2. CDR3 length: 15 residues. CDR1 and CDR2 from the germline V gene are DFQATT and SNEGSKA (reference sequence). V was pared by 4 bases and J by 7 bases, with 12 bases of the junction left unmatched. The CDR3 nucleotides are TGCAGTGCTACCCCCGGGACTAGAAAAGGGAATGAGCAGTTCTTC. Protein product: CSATPGTRKGNEQFF.